This passage covers 3 T cell receptor beta chains from one sample sequenced in a study of blood T cell repertoires in COVID-19. Produced via immunoSEQ multiplex PCR; TCRdb's table is partial and in-frame only. Of 110,000 or so clones listed, roughly 90% were seen once; the top ten hold roughly 7.9%. Sequencing input: peripheral blood. Every receptor here comes from a man between 65 and 85 years old who had recovered from COVID-19.

This rearrangement joins TRBV6-5 to TRBJ1-5; D unresolved. V was shortened by 6 bases and J by 5 bases, with 17 bases between the two germline ends. Per the germline V gene, CDR1 is MNHEY and CDR2 is SVGAGI. The CDR3 extends over 15 amino acids. CDR3 protein: CASSRTKPIHQPQHF. In nucleotides, the CDR3 is TGTGCCAGCAGCCGAACGAAGCCAATTCATCAGCCCCAGCATTTT.

This chain uses TRBV6-5 with TRBJ1-1, with D hard to call. This CDR3 region has 12 residues. CDR1 and CDR2 from the germline V gene are MNHEY and SVGAGI. V was pared by 6 bases and J by 5 bases, with 10 bases between. CDR3 sequence (DNA): TGTGCCAGCAGGAGACCGGGTACTGAAGCTTTCTTT. It codes for CASRRPGTEAFF.

This chain uses TRBV6-5 with TRBJ2-3; 7 bases map to TRBD1. This CDR3 has 15 amino acids. Germline CDR1 and CDR2: MNHEY and SVGAGI. J gave up 2 bases and V 6 bases, and 8 bases lay outside the gene matches. The CDR3 region is CASRGTAVVTDTQYF. The CDR3 coding sequence is TGTGCCAGCAGGGGGACAGCGGTAGTCACAGATACGCAGTATTTT.